Sequencing of this TCR beta chain was carried out in a study of Graves' ophthalmopathy and Graves' hyperthyroidism. Study results and caveats: Ophthalmopathy was separated from stable hyperthyroidism by a 13-signature model with 87.88% sensitivity and approximately 79% specificity.

This clonotype was observed a single time. Its matching antigen is unknown. As the template, RNA transcripts were used to amplify TCR beta CDR3 regions. First-round RT-PCR relied on HTBI primers, and a second-round multiplex PCR came next. MiXCR was run by TCRdb on the multiplex PCR reads, yielding one entry per CDR3 protein. Here the sample spans a few hundred thousand distinct CDR3 sequences, less than 45% being singletons. Physicians reached a diagnosis by relying on clinical symptoms, serum thyroxine, TRAb, thyroid ultrasound and orbital computed tomography. Germline V gene lookup returns CDR1 KGHDR and CDR2 SFDVKD. CDR3 length: 14 residues.

The sequencing sample was made of peripheral blood or thyroid tissue (not recorded which). The J gene is TRBJ2-7, the V gene TRBV24-1, with D possibly being TRBD2 (6 bases). The J call may be faulty, since TRBJ2-1 better matches the DNA end. This TCR derives from an adult man with Graves' hyperthyroidism. The CDR3 is CATSDPGTYNEQFF. CDR3 sequence (DNA): TGTGCCACCAGTGACCCGGGGACTTACAATGAGCAGTTCTTC.